This entry is about one T cell receptor (beta chain). What antigen it recognizes has not been identified. The input lacks base qualities; no much larger clone sits a single base away. The entry originates in a study of blood T cell repertoires in COVID-19 (TCRdb year 2020). As for the study more broadly: Collaborator samples came from the United States, Italy and Spain and covered acute and convalescent phases of COVID-19. The prospective study material was composed of cDNA or gDNA derived from T cells, B-cell-depleted T cells, or PBMCs. Subjects who had been exposed to COVID-19, were actively infected with it, or had recovered from it provided the deeply sampled blood TCRbeta repertoires that made up the dataset. The repertoires were made available in a free public database intended to serve as a resource for research on the immune response to SARS-CoV-2. The samples were drawn from the first 160 participants of the ongoing ImmuneRACE study and from 1,200 or so subjects provided by 6 global collaborators. Sample metadata almost always included a de-identified subject ID, COVID-19 status, age in years and sex. HLA class I and class II types, where available, came from metadata supplied by the sample provider rather than from assay-based typing. Study-wide conclusions, independent of this receptor: The quantity of clinical and demographic metadata differed by source and by participant and was supplied without curation.

V sheds 3 bases and J sheds 4 bases, leaving 7 bases between their ends. CDR1 SNHLY and CDR2 FYNNEI are derived from the germline V gene. The CDR3 goes from the cysteine to the phenylalanine over 13 residues. Just the 39-base CDR3 DNA is kept, in frame starting at base 1. TCRbeta CDR3 regions were amplified from genomic DNA by means of the immunoSEQ Assay, a bias-controlled multiplex PCR. In the paper's pipeline: Nucleated cell counts per sample were estimated from amplification of reference gene primers within the assay. To quantify the absolute abundance of each unique TCRbeta CDR3 rearrangement, sequence reads were collapsed and filtered. For each sample, productive Simpson clonality was calculated by taking the square root of Simpson's diversity index across productive rearrangements. The clones in this table, taken by TCRdb from immuneACCESS, are in-frame only. Not every clone is retained; where verified, under half of the shortfall comes from an unresolved V gene, and the cause of the rest is unknown. D and trimming were read from the DNA, whereas the V and J calls and clone size are those reported in that table. The sample contains almost 200,000 clones, about 89% of them found a single time. The ten largest clones take up around 8.9% of the sample.

Enrolling through a virtual design, the prospective study's participants ranged in age from roughly 18 to 89 years and lived across 24 United States geographic areas. In the prospective study, cohorts were assigned on the basis of participant-reported clinical history obtained from a screening survey and a study questionnaire. For ImmuneRACE Cohort 3, a participant was defined as recovered based on two consecutive negative NP/OP PCR tests, clearance by a healthcare professional, or resolution of symptoms. In the prospective study, mobile phlebotomists collected whole blood, serum and a nasopharyngeal or oropharyngeal swab from each participant. Over a roughly two-month period, participants in the prospective study had the option of providing additional blood draws and questionnaires. Before DNA extraction, blood samples from the prospective study were shipped at room temperature or frozen.

Source material: PBMCs or T cells enriched from blood (not recorded which). This sequence was found in a woman younger than 30 who had recovered from COVID-19. The chain couples TRBV2 to TRBJ1-5; the D gene is unclear. The nucleotide sequence reads TGTGCCAGCAGTGACTATCCTAATCAGCCCCAGCATTTT. This translates into CASSDYPNQPQHF.